This passage covers 7 T cell receptor beta chains from one sample sequenced in a study of cytomegalovirus exposure and HLA in healthy donors. Both 60 Vbeta primers and 13 Jbeta primers went into the PCR. The method was immunoSEQ multiplex PCR; TCRdb's version includes in-frame clones alone and lacks a portion of them. The data hold about 150,000 clones, with roughly 82% observed a single time. Sequencing was done on a sample of PBMCs. Every receptor here comes from a man aged 45-65 years in good health and CMV-seropositive.

V gene TRBV4-2 combines with J gene TRBJ2-7, with TRBD2 as a possible D gene (7 bases). Germline CDR1 LGHNA, CDR2 YNFKEQ. CDR3 length: 15 amino acids. The germline V and J ends were trimmed by 0 bases and 0 bases, with 9 bases remaining between them. The DNA of the CDR3 is TGTGCCAGCAGCCAAGAAGGGGGGGTCTCCTACGAGCAGTACTTC. Residues: CASSQEGGVSYEQYF.

In DNA form, the CDR3 reads TGTGCCAGCAGTCCTGGACTAGCGGGAGGGCTTGGGGGACAAGAGACCCAGTACTTC. It yields the protein CASSPGLAGGLGGQETQYF. This chain joins TRBV5-4 and TRBJ2-5, with 15 bases fitting TRBD2. After removal of 5 bases from V and 2 bases from J, the junction contained 13 bases not matched to a gene. CDR1 and CDR2 (germline): SGHNT, YYREEE (reference sequence). The CDR3 has 19 amino acids.

The rearrangement links TRBV10-3 to TRBJ2-1; 14 bases agree with TRBD2. This CDR3 region has 14 residues. The V gene end was trimmed by 6 bases and the J gene end by 8 bases; junction bases not matched to a gene: 3. The germline V gene encodes CDR1 ENHRY and CDR2 SYGVKD. CDR3 in DNA: TGTGCCATCAGCGGGACTAGCGGGAGTTATGAGCAGTTCTTC. Protein product: CAISGTSGSYEQFF.

The rearrangement joins TRBV6-1 to TRBJ1-5; D is possibly TRBD1 (5 bases). The CDR3 is 15 residues long. V was pared by 7 bases and J by 0 bases, with 13 bases between. CDR1 and CDR2 from the germline V gene are MNHNS and SASEGT. In nucleotides, the CDR3 is TGTGCCAGCACCAGGGCACAGTTTAGCAATCAGCCCCAGCATTTT. Protein: CASTRAQFSNQPQHF.

A remark on this clone: Other DNA sequences from this sample encode an identical CDR3 as well. The chain links TRBV19 to TRBJ2-5; maybe TRBD1 (6 bases). The CDR3 is 11 residues long. Germline lookup yields CDR1 LNHDA and CDR2 SQIVND (reference sequence). Trimming pared 6 bases from V and 5 bases from J, leaving 7 bases between. The CDR3 region has the DNA TGTGCCAGTAGAGGGGGTGAGACCCAGTACTTC. Translated, it gives CASRGGETQYF. Based on the CDR3 plus reference TRBV19 and TRBJ2-5, the full variable domain is DGGITQSPKYLFRKEGQNVTLSCEQNLNHDAMYWYRQDPGQGLRLIYYSQIVNDFQKGDIAEGYSVSREKKESFPLTVTSAQKNPTAFYLCASRGGETQYFGPGTRLLVL.

The rearrangement uses TRBV13 and TRBJ2-5, with 16 bases that match TRBD2. The CDR3 totals 17 residues. Germline loops: CDR1 PRHDT, CDR2 FYEKMQ (reference sequence). V shed 5 bases and J 5 bases; nucleotides not matched to a gene: 8. CDR3 amino acids: CASSTGTSGGAGETQYF. CDR3 nucleotides: TGTGCCAGCAGCACCGGGACTAGCGGGGGGGCCGGTGAGACCCAGTACTTC.

This clone was recorded once. This chain joins TRBV30 and TRBJ2-3, with TRBD1 matching over 8 bases. V lost 1 base, J lost 5 bases, and 2 bases stayed unmatched. Germline CDR1 is GTSNPN and CDR2 is SVGIG (reference sequence). The CDR3 sequence is 13 residues long. CDR3 DNA sequence: TGTGCCTGGAGTGGCAGGGGGCGAGATACGCAGTATTTT. It translates to CAWSGRGRDTQYF.